This entry features one T cell receptor beta chain sequence. This sample is part of a study of blood T cell repertoires in COVID-19. At the level of the study: Collection of acute and convalescent COVID-19 samples took place in the United States, Italy and Spain. T cells, B-cell-depleted T cells, or PBMCs provided the cDNA or gDNA that served as material.

The CDR3 contains 18 residues. Germline-derived CDR1 and CDR2 are SGHVS and FQNEAQ. With 1 base clipped from V and 0 bases from J, the junction kept 7 bases outside the gene matches. Authors' data handling: Researchers report that nucleated cell counts were estimated from reference gene primer amplification. Clones were sequenced by immunoSEQ multiplex PCR, and TCRdb holds only the in-frame ones, with some missing. That table is the source of V, J and clone size, and D and trimming were worked out from the DNA. The sample records tens of thousands of clones, roughly 91% being singletons. The V and J genes are TRBV7-8 and TRBJ2-2; 8 nucleotides agree with TRBD2. The sequence derives from a human donor in a cohort sampled during active COVID-19. The sequenced sample was peripheral blood. The CDR3 DNA is TGTGCCAGCAGCTTAGTCAGAAGCGGGAGAGCGAACACCGGGGAGCTGTTTTTT. Amino acids: CASSLVRSGRANTGELFF. The variable domain in full, with the rest retrieved from reference TRBV7-8 and TRBJ2-2, is GAGVSQSPRYKVAKRGQDVALRCDPISGHVSLFWYQQALGQGPEFLTYFQNEAQLDKSGLPSDRFFAERPEGSVSTLKIQRTQQEDSAVYLCASSLVRSGRANTGELFFGEGSRLTVL.